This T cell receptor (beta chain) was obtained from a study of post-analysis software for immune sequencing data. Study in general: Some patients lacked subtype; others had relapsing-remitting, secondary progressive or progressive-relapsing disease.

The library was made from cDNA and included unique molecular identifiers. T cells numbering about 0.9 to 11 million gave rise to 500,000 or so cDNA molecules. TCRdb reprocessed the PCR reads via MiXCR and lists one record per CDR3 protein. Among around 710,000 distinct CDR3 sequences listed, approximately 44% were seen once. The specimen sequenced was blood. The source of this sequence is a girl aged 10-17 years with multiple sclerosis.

CDR3 DNA: TGTGCCAGCAGCTTAGTAGGAGCGGGAGTACGGCCCTACAATGAGCAGTTCTTC. Protein: CASSLVGAGVRPYNEQFF. The V gene is TRBV7-9, the J gene TRBJ2-1, with 8 bases fitting TRBD2. Trimming cost V 1 base and J 2 bases; bases outside gene matches: 10. CDR3 length equals 18 residues. From germline, CDR1 is SEHNR and CDR2 FQNEAQ (reference sequence). The complete variable domain, with remaining parts taken from reference TRBV7-9 and TRBJ2-1, reads DTGVSQNPRHKITKRGQNVTFRCDPISEHNRLYWYRQTLGQGPEFLTYFQNEAQLEKSRLLSDRFSAERPKGSFSTLEIQRTEQGDSAMYLCASSLVGAGVRPYNEQFFGPGTRLTVL.